Below are 9 T cell receptor beta chains sequenced from a single sample in a study of cytomegalovirus exposure and HLA in healthy donors (dated by TCRdb to about 2017). The library was prepared using the immunoSEQ multiplex PCR assay. For the multiplex PCR, a mixture combining 60 forward primers for TCR Vbeta segments and 13 reverse primers for TCR Jbeta segments was used. Drawn from immuneACCESS, this table holds only the in-frame rearrangements with V and J called that TCRdb kept. Clones are partly lost; checked studies trace under half to an unresolved V gene and leave the rest unexplained. This sample has 150,000 to 200,000 clones in its table, and 84% of those were observed once. 4% to 6% of the sample is in the top ten clones. The sequencing sample was made of PBMCs. Every receptor here comes from a girl between 5 and 17 years old in good health and CMV-seropositive.

The rearrangement joins TRBV6-6 to TRBJ2-1, with 11 positions matching TRBD2. Per germline, CDR1 MNHNY and CDR2 SVGAGI (reference sequence). This CDR3 region has 14 residues. The V gene end was trimmed by 8 bases and the J gene end by 5 bases; junction bases not matched to a gene: 5. The CDR3: CASHPLAGDNEQFF. CDR3 DNA: TGTGCCAGCCATCCACTAGCGGGAGACAATGAGCAGTTCTTC.

This clone was detected only once. J is TRBJ1-2 and V is TRBV7-2, with a weak D call TRBD1 (5 bases). Germline V gene sequence: CDR1 SGHTA, CDR2 FQGNSA. The CDR3 sequence is 16 residues long. The V end lost 3 bases, the J end lost 10 bases, and 24 bases lay between the germline ends. The CDR3 coding sequence is TGTGCCAGCAGCTTGGATTTACGGGGGGAGACTGGAGTCTACACCTTC. The encoded protein is CASSLDLRGETGVYTF.

The chain combines TRBV5-6 with TRBJ1-1, with D unresolved. The V and J ends lost 1 base and 7 bases respectively, with 11 bases between them. The germline V gene encodes CDR1 SGHDT and CDR2 YYEEEE. The CDR3 consists of 13 residues. The CDR3 DNA reads TGTGCCAGCAGCTTGCAGAGGGCGGTTGAAGCTTTCTTT. Translated, it gives CASSLQRAVEAFF.

The V and J genes are TRBV30 and TRBJ2-7, with 12 nucleotides matching TRBD1. The germline V gene encodes CDR1 GTSNPN and CDR2 SVGIG (reference sequence). V gave up 4 bases and J gave up 5 bases; unmatched junction bases: 9. The CDR3 has 15 amino acids. The CDR3 sequence: CAWTHRDRGPNEQYF. The CDR3 DNA follows: TGTGCCTGGACTCACCGGGACAGGGGGCCGAACGAGCAGTACTTC.

Only a few counts were recorded for this clone. The rearrangement uses TRBV12-5 and TRBJ2-1; TRBD1 matches 9 bases. The CDR3 loop spans 13 amino acids. CDR1 LGHNT and CDR2 FRNRAP come from the germline V gene. With 9 bases clipped from V and 7 bases from J, the junction kept 7 bases outside the gene matches. CDR3 in DNA: TGTGCTAGCTCACAGGGGGCTGGAAATGAGCAGTTCTTC. Translation: CASSQGAGNEQFF.

This rearrangement joins TRBV6-5 to TRBJ2-7, with TRBD1 identical over 10 bases. The CDR3 consists of 14 residues. Trimming cost V 5 bases and J 3 bases; bases outside gene matches: 4. Germline V gene data show CDR1 as MNHEY and CDR2 as SVGAGI. The CDR3 coding sequence is TGTGCCAGCAGTCGGACAGGGGGATTCTACGAGCAGTACTTC. Its translation: CASSRTGGFYEQYF.

This chain connects TRBV27 to TRBJ2-7; D gene ambiguous. This CDR3 contains 13 residues. V was clipped by 2 bases and J by 3 bases, with 8 bases between them. Germline V gives CDR1 MNHEY, CDR2 SMNVEV (reference sequence). The DNA for the CDR3 is TGTGCCAGCAGTTTAGGGCCTGGCTACGAGCAGTACTTC. Its translation is CASSLGPGYEQYF.

The gene calls are TRBV5-6 and TRBJ1-2, with 7 bases lining up with TRBD1. V lost 4 bases and J lost 3; bases outside the gene matches: 3. The CDR3 is 13 residues long. From germline, CDR1 is SGHDT and CDR2 YYEEEE. The CDR3 sequence: CASSPGQDYGYTF. The CDR3 DNA reads as TGTGCCAGCAGCCCCGGACAGGACTATGGCTACACCTTC. The variable domain in full, completed from reference TRBV5-6 and TRBJ1-2, reads DAGVTQSPTHLIKTRGQQVTLRCSPKSGHDTVSWYQQALGQGPQFIFQYYEEEERQRGNFPDRFSGHQFPNYSSELNVNALLLGDSALYLCASSPGQDYGYTFGSGTRLTVV.

V and J are TRBV5-5 and TRBJ1-2, with D unresolved. The germline V gene has CDR1 SGHKS and CDR2 YYEKEE (reference sequence). This CDR3 is 15 amino acids long. The V and J ends lost 0 bases and 4 bases respectively, with 13 bases between them. The CDR3 reads CASSLEGAQFYGYTF. CDR3 nucleotide sequence: TGTGCCAGCAGCTTGGAGGGAGCCCAATTCTATGGCTACACCTTC.